The 8 T cell receptor beta chains reported below all come from one sample, sequenced in a study of radiotherapy plus CTLA-4 blockade in lung cancer. Using immunoSEQ multiplex PCR, the repertoire was profiled, and TCRdb retains in-frame clones only, with some absent. The sample lists about 80,000 clones, approximately 86% seen once, with approximately 0.9% in the top ten. The specimen was peripheral blood, collected from a patient treated with radiotherapy plus ipilimumab. The receptors derive from a human donor with non-small cell lung cancer who had stable disease on radiotherapy plus ipilimumab.

The genes are TRBV27 and TRBJ2-1; 7 bases are shared with TRBD2. CDR1 is MNHEY and CDR2 is SMNVEV in the germline V gene (reference sequence). CDR3 size: 15 residues. V lost 8 bases, J lost 0 bases, and 7 bases stayed unmatched. In DNA, the CDR3 is TGTGCCAGCTGGTTTAGCGGGCGCTCCTACAATGAGCAGTTCTTC. Its translation is CASWFSGRSYNEQFF.

The chain is built from TRBV7-8 and TRBJ1-6, with no clear D. This CDR3 is 14 amino acids long. CDR1 is SGHVS, CDR2 FQNEAQ, per germline. V was cut by 5 bases and J by 2 bases, with 7 bases left in between. The CDR3 nucleotides read TGTGCCAGCAGCCCACCCCCCTATAATTCACCCCTCCACTTT. It codes for CASSPPPYNSPLHF.

The rearrangement uses TRBV27 and TRBJ2-3, with 13 bases matching TRBD2. This CDR3 region has 16 residues. With 5 bases clipped from V and 2 bases from J, the junction kept 4 bases outside the gene matches. Germline V gene data show CDR1 as MNHEY and CDR2 as SMNVEV (reference sequence). CDR3: CASSPGTSGVTDTQYF. CDR3 nucleotide sequence: TGTGCCAGCAGTCCAGGGACTAGCGGGGTCACAGATACGCAGTATTTT.

This clone was seen just once. The V and J genes are TRBV5-4 and TRBJ2-7, with D perhaps assigned TRBD1 or TRBD2 (5 bases each). The V end was cut by 6 bases, the J end by 2 bases, with 24 bases between. The germline gives CDR1 SGHNT, CDR2 YYREEE (reference sequence). The CDR3 has 17 amino acids. The CDR3 DNA reads as TGTGCCAGCAACTACAAAGGGGCTGGACTTACCGCCTACGAGCAGTACTTC. Its protein is CASNYKGAGLTAYEQYF.

This rearrangement joins TRBV23-1 to TRBJ2-1; TRBD2 matches at 9 bases. TRBV23-1 counts as an open reading frame of uncertain function. The CDR3 contains 15 residues. V gave up 6 bases and J gave up 4 bases; unmatched junction bases: 7. The CDR3 DNA sequence: TGCGCCAGCAGAGCCCCTAGCGGGGAATACAATGAGCAGTTCTTC. It yields the protein CASRAPSGEYNEQFF.

The chain has TRBV5-4 and TRBJ2-2; TRBD2 agrees at 11 bases. This CDR3 comprises 15 residues. Germline V gives CDR1 SGHNT, CDR2 YYREEE (reference sequence). J was trimmed by 5 bases and V by 2 bases; bases with no gene match: 2. The CDR3 is CASSFRTSGTGELFF. The CDR3 DNA reads as TGTGCCAGCAGCTTTCGGACTAGCGGGACCGGGGAGCTGTTTTTT.

The chain combines TRBV5-6 with TRBJ2-1; the D gene is possibly TRBD2 (6 bases). CDR3 length: 15 amino acids. Germline CDR1 and CDR2: SGHDT and YYEEEE. Trimming pared 3 bases from V and 1 base from J, leaving 11 bases between. The chain's CDR3 is CASSWRDGSYNEQFF. CDR3 nucleotides: TGTGCCAGCAGCTGGAGGGACGGATCCTACAATGAGCAGTTCTTC.

The chain couples TRBV9 to TRBJ1-1; 7 bases match TRBD1. CDR1 and CDR2 from the germline V gene are SGDLS and YYNGEE. This CDR3 is 15 amino acids long. Trimming cost V 4 bases and J 2 bases; bases outside gene matches: 8. The CDR3 DNA reads TGTGCCAGCAGCTCTTCCGGGACAGCTAACACTGAAGCTTTCTTT. It codes for CASSSSGTANTEAFF.